These 7 T cell receptor beta chains were all obtained from the same sample, sequenced in a study of PD-L1 blockade in urothelial cancer. Sequencing was performed with immunoSEQ multiplex PCR; in TCRdb, only in-frame clones are kept and a portion is missing. The sample has around 38,000 clones, about 88% seen once. Noted time point: peripheral blood 6 weeks after treatment start. The material was PBMCs, obtained around atezolizumab (anti-PD-L1) treatment. Receptor source: a man aged 60 to 69 with urothelial cancer.

The V gene is TRBV18, the J gene TRBJ1-3, with no clear D. V was clipped by 3 bases and J by 8 bases, with 14 bases between them. There are 14 residues in the CDR3. The germline V gene encodes CDR1 KGHSH and CDR2 LQKENI. The CDR3 here is CASSPGRERDTIYF. DNA of the CDR3: TGTGCCAGCTCACCGGGGAGGGAGCGAGACACCATATATTTT.

This chain joins TRBV5-1 and TRBJ1-1, with D maybe TRBD1 (5 bases). The germline V and J ends were trimmed by 0 bases and 4 bases, with 10 bases remaining between them. This CDR3 comprises 14 residues. CDR1 SGHRS and CDR2 YFSETQ come from the germline V gene. The CDR3 DNA follows: TGCGCCAGCAGCTTGGCACAGGTTAGCACTGAAGCTTTCTTT. This encodes CASSLAQVSTEAFF. Using reference TRBV5-1 and TRBJ1-1 for the parts outside the CDR3, the full variable domain is KAGVTQTPRYLIKTRGQQVTLSCSPISGHRSVSWYQQTPGQGLQFLFEYFSETQRNKGNFPGRFSGRQFSNSRSEMNVSTLELGDSALYLCASSLAQVSTEAFFGQGTRLTVV.

The V and J genes are TRBV9 and TRBJ2-5, with TRBD2 matching 9 bases. V lost 4 bases to trimming and J lost 5 bases; unmatched junction nucleotides: 21. The CDR3 is made up of 19 amino acids. The germline CDR1 and CDR2 sequences are SGDLS and YYNGEE. The CDR3 is CASSSLVAGERAGRETQYF. The CDR3 bases are TGTGCCAGCAGCAGCCTCGTAGCGGGGGAAAGGGCAGGACGGGAGACCCAGTACTTC.

The chain is built from TRBV10-3 and TRBJ2-7; 9 bases fit TRBD2. The J segment lost 7 bases and the V segment lost 2 bases, leaving 12 bases of the junction unmatched. Looked up from germline, CDR1 is ENHRY and CDR2 is SYGVKD. CDR3 length: 16 residues. CDR3 in amino acids: CAISEGSGSIPGEQYF. The DNA for the CDR3 is TGTGCCATCAGTGAGGGTAGCGGGAGTATACCGGGGGAGCAGTACTTC.

This chain connects TRBV6-5 to TRBJ2-7, with 8 bases that match TRBD2. The germline gives CDR1 MNHEY, CDR2 SVGAGI. After removal of 0 bases from V and 2 bases from J, the junction contained 6 bases not matched to a gene. There are 16 residues in the CDR3. The CDR3 reads CASSYSGSGRAYEQYF. The CDR3 DNA follows: TGTGCCAGCAGTTACTCCGGAAGCGGGAGAGCCTACGAGCAGTACTTC.

CDR3 region: CASSLGRGTIFFDEQFF. CDR3 nucleotides: TGTGCCAGCAGCTTGGGTCGTGGGACTATATTCTTTGATGAGCAGTTCTTC. The rearrangement uses TRBV7-2 and TRBJ2-1; TRBD2 agrees at 7 bases. The CDR3 totals 17 residues. V shed 3 bases, J shed 8 bases, and the junction held 16 bases outside the gene matches. Germline V gives CDR1 SGHTA, CDR2 FQGNSA.

The chain is built from TRBV5-1 and TRBJ1-4, with 7 nucleotides matching TRBD1. The CDR3 has 16 residues. The trim removed 0 bases at V and 3 bases at J, leaving 5 bases unmatched. CDR1 and CDR2 (germline): SGHRS, YFSETQ. The DNA of the CDR3 is TGCGCCAGCAGCTTGGACAGGGGAGTAGCTAATGAAAAACTGTTTTTT. Protein sequence: CASSLDRGVANEKLFF.